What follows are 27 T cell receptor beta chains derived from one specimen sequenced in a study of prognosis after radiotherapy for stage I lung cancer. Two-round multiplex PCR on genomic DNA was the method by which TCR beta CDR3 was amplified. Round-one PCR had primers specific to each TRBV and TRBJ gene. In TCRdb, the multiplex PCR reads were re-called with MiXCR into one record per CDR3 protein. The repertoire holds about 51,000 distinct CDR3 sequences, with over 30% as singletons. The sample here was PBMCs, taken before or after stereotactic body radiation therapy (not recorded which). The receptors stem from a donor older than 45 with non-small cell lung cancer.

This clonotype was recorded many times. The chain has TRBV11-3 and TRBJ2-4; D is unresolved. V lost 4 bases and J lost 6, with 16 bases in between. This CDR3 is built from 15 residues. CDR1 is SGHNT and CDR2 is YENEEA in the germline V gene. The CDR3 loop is CASSSNTMEGNIQYF. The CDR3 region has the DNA TGTGCCAGCAGCTCAAACACCATGGAAGGAAACATTCAGTACTTC.

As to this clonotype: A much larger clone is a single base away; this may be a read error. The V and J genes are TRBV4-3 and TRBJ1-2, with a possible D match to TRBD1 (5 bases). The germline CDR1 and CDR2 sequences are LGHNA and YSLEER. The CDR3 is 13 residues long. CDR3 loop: CASSQDEGRDYIF. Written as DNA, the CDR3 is TGCGCCAGCAGCCAAGACGAGGGCAGGGACTACATCTTC.

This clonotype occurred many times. Here the CDR3 reads CASSPVGDWTQYF. CDR3 nucleotide sequence: TGCGCCAGCAGCCCGGTGGGGGACTGGACCCAGTACTTC. The rearrangement links TRBV5-1 to TRBJ2-5; a weak D match, TRBD2 (6 bases). Germline lookup yields CDR1 SGHRS and CDR2 YFSETQ. V lost 4 bases and J lost 7, with 14 bases in between. This CDR3 contains 13 residues.

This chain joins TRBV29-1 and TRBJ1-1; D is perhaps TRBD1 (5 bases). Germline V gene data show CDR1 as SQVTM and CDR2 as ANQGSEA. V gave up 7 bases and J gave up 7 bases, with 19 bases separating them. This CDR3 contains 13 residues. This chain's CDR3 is CSAGWGLESEAFF. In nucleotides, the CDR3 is TGCAGCGCCGGGTGGGGGTTGGAGAGTGAAGCTTTCTTT. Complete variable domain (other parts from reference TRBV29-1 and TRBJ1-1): SAVISQKPSRDICQRGTSLTIQCQVDSQVTMMFWYRQQPGQSLTLIATANQGSEATYESGFVIDKFPISRPNLTFSTLTVSNMSPEDSSIYLCSAGWGLESEAFFGQGTRLTVV.

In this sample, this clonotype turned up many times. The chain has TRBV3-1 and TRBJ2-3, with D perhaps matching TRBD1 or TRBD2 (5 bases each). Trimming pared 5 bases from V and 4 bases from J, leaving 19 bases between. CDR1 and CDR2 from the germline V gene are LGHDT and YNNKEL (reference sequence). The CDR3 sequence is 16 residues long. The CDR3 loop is CASSEGVGGFSDTQYF. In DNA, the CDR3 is TGTGCCAGCAGCGAAGGGGTTGGGGGATTCTCAGATACGCAGTATTTT.

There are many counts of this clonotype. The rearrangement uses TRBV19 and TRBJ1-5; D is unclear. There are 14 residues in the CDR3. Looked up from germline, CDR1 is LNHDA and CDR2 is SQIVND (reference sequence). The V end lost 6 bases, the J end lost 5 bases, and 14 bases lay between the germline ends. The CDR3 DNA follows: TGTGCCAGTAGCCCTCAGATTAACTATCAGCCCCAGCATTTT. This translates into CASSPQINYQPQHF. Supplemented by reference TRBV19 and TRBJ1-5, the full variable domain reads DGGITQSPKYLFRKEGQNVTLSCEQNLNHDAMYWYRQDPGQGLRLIYYSQIVNDFQKGDIAEGYSVSREKKESFPLTVTSAQKNPTAFYLCASSPQINYQPQHFGDGTRLSIL.

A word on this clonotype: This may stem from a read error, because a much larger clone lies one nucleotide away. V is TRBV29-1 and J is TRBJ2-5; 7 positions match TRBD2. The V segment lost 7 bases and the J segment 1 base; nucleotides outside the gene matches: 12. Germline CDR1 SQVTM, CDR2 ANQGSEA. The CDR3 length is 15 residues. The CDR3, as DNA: TGCAGCGCCCGACGATGGGAGGGTAGCCAAGAGACCCAGTACTTC. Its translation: CSARRWEGSQETQYF. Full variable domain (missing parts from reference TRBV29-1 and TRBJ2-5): SAVISQKPSRDICQRGTSLTIQCQVDSQVTMMFWYRQQPGQSLTLIATANQGSEATYESGFVIDKFPISRPNLTFSTLTVSNMSPEDSSIYLCSARRWEGSQETQYFGPGTRLLVL.

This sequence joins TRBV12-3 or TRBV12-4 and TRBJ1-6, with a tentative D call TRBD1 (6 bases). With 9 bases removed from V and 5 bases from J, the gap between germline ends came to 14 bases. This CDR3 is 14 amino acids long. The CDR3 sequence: CARRRGQNNSPLHF. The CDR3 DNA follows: TGTGCCAGAAGACGAGGACAGAATAATTCACCCCTCCACTTT.

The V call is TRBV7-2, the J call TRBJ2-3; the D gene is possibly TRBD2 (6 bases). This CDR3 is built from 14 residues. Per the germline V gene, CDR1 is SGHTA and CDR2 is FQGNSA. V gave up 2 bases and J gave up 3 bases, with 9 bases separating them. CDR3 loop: CASSLWAGTDTQYF. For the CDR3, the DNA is TGTGCCAGCAGCTTATGGGCGGGGACAGATACGCAGTATTTT.

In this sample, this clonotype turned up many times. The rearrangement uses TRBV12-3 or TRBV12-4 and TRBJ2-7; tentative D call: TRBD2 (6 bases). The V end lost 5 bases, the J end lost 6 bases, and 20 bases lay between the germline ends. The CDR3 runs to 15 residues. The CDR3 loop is CASSHSGRRGSEQYF. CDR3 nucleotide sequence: TGTGCCAGCAGTCACTCGGGACGGCGGGGAAGCGAGCAGTACTTC.

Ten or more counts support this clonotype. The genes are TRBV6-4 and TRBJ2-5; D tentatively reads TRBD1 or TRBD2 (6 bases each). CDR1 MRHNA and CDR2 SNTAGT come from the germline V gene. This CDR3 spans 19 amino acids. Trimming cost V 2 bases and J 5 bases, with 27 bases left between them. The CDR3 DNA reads TGTGCCAGCAGTGACCCGAAGCGAGGGGGGCGGCCACCAGAGGAGACCCAGTACTTC. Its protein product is CASSDPKRGGRPPEETQYF.

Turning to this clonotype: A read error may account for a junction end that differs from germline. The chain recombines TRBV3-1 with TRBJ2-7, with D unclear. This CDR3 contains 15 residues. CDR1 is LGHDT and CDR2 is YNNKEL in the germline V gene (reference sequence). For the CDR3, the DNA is TGTGCCATCAGCCAAGCTACGGGCCGAACCTACGAGCAGTACTTC. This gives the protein CAISQATGRTYEQYF.

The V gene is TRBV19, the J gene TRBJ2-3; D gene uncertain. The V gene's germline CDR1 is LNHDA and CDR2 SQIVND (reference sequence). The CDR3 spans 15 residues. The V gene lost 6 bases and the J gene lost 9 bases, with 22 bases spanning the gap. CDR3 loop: CASRKWAGGVLTQYF. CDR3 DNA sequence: TGTGCCAGTAGGAAATGGGCCGGCGGCGTTCTGACGCAGTATTTT.

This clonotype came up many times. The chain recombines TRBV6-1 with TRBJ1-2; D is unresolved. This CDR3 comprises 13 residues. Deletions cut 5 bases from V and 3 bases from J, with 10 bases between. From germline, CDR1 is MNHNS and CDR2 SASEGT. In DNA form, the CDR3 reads TGTGCCAGCAGTCCCCGAAGGGACTATGGCTACACCTTC. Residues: CASSPRRDYGYTF.

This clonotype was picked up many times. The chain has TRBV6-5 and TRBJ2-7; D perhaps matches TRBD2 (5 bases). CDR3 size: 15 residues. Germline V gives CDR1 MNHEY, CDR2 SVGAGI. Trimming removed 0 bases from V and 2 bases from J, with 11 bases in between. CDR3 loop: CASSYSNLGAYEQYF. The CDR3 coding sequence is TGTGCCAGCAGTTACTCGAATCTGGGAGCCTACGAGCAGTACTTC.

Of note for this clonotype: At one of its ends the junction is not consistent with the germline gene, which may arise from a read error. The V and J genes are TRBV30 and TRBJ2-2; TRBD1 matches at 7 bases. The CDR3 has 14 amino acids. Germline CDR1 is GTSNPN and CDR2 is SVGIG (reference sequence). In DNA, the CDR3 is TGTGCCTGTAGTGTAAAGGGGGCCACCGGGGAGCTGTCTTTT. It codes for CACSVKGATGELSF.

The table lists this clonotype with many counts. CDR3 bases: TGTGCCAGCAGTTTTGGGCAGGGGAACTCACCCCTCCACTTT. Translating gives CASSFGQGNSPLHF. The V and J genes are TRBV27 and TRBJ1-6; D possibly corresponds to TRBD1 (6 bases). Trimming took off 3 bases at V and 10 bases at J, with 13 bases between the two ends. Looked up from germline, CDR1 is MNHEY and CDR2 is SMNVEV (reference sequence). The CDR3 has 14 residues.

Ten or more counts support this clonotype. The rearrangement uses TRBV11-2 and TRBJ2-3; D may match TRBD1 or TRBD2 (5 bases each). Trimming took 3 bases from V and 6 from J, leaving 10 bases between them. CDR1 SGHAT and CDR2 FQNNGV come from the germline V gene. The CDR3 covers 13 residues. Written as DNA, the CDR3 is TGTGCCAGCAGCTTTACTAGGGGCGATACGCAGTATTTT. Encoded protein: CASSFTRGDTQYF.

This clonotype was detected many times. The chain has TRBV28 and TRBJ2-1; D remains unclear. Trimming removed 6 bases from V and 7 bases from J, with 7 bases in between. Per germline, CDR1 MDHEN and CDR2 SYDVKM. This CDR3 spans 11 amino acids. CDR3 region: CASSMTNEQFF. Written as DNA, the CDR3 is TGTGCCAGCAGCATGACTAATGAGCAGTTCTTC.

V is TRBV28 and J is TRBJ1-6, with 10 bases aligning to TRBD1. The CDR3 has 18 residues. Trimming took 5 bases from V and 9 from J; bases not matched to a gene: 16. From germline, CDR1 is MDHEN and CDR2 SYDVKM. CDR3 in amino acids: CASSRASHRTGGGSPLHF. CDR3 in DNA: TGTGCCAGCAGTCGCGCCTCACATAGGACAGGGGGGGGTTCACCCCTCCACTTT.

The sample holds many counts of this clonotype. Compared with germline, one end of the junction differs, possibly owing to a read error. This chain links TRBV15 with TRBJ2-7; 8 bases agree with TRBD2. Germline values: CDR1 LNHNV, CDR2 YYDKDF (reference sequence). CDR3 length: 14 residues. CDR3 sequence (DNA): TGTGCCACCAGCAGAAGCGGGAGCTCCCACGAGCAGTACTTC. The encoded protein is CATSRSGSSHEQYF.

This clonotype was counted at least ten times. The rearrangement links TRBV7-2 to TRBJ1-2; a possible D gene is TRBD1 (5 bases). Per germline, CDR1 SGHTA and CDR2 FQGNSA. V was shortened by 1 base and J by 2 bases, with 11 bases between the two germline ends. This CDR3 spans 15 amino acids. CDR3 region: CASSLGAGLNYGYTF. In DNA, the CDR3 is TGTGCCAGCAGCTTAGGTGCAGGGCTAAACTATGGCTACACCTTC.

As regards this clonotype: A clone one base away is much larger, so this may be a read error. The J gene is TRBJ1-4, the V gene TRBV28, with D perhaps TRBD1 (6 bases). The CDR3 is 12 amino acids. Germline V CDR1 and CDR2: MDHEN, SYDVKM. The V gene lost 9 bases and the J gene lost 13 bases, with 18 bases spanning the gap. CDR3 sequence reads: CARLGQPKALFF. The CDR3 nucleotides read TGTGCCAGACTAGGACAGCCGAAAGCACTGTTTTTT.

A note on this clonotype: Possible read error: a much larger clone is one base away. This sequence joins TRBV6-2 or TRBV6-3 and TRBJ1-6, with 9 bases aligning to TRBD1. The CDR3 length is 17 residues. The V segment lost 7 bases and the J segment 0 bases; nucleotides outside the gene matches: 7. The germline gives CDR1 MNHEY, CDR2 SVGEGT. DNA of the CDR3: TGTGCCAGCATCCCGGGACAGGGAAGCTCCTATAATTCACCCCTCCACTTT. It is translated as CASIPGQGSSYNSPLHF.

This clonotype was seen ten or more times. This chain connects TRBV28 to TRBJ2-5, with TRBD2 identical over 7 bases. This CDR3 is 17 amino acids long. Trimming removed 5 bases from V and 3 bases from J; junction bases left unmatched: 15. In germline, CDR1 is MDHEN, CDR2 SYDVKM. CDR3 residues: CASSAAHGREREETQYF. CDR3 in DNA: TGTGCCAGCAGTGCCGCTCATGGGCGGGAGAGGGAAGAGACCCAGTACTTC.

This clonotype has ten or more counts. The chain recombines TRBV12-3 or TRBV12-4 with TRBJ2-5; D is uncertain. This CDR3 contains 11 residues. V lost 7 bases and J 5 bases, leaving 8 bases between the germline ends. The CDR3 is CASKARETQYF. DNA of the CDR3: TGTGCCAGCAAAGCGCGGGAGACCCAGTACTTC.

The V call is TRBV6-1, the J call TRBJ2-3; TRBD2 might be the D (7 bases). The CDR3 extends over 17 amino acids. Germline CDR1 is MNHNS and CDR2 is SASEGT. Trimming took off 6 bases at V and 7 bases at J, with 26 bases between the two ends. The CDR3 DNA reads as TGTGCCAGCAGGTGCGTTGCACAAGGCGGGGGCACGTATACGCAGTATTTT. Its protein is CASRCVAQGGGTYTQYF.